This entry lists 29 T cell receptor beta chains sequenced from one sample in a study of cytomegalovirus exposure and HLA in healthy donors. TCRdb's table, derived via immunoSEQ multiplex PCR, lists solely in-frame clones and lacks some. The sample gives 150,000 to 200,000 clones, approximately 78% of which show up once; roughly 1.2% is in the top ten. The sample was PBMCs. The receptors derive from a woman aged 25-40 years in good health and CMV-seronegative.

This clone occurred a few times. The CDR3 loop reads CASSRSSSSSYEQYF. The CDR3 coding sequence is TGTGCCAGCAGTAGATCCTCTAGCTCTTCCTACGAGCAGTACTTC. The chain joins TRBV6-5 to TRBJ2-7; perhaps TRBD2 as D (5 bases). Germline V gives CDR1 MNHEY, CDR2 SVGAGI. This CDR3 spans 15 amino acids. Trimming took off 5 bases at V and 1 base at J, with 15 bases between the two ends.

The chain joins TRBV21-1 to TRBJ2-7; the D call of TRBD1 is as the table states it, not checked on the DNA. TRBV21-1 is labeled a pseudogene. The CDR3 sequence is 14 residues long. Here the CDR3 reads CASSNEPGTYEQYF. CDR3 nucleotides: TGTGCCAGCAGCAATGAGCCAGGGACCTACGAGCAGTACTTC.

J is TRBJ2-3 and V is TRBV15; 7 bases match TRBD1. V lost 0 bases to trimming and J lost 6 bases; unmatched junction nucleotides: 12. The CDR3 is 17 amino acids. Germline CDR1 LNHNV, CDR2 YYDKDF (reference sequence). This chain's CDR3 is CATSRDQKRGQVDTQYF. Here the CDR3 DNA reads TGTGCCACCAGCAGAGATCAGAAAAGGGGGCAAGTGGATACGCAGTATTTT. Based on the CDR3 plus reference TRBV15 and TRBJ2-3, the full variable domain is DAMVIQNPRYQVTQFGKPVTLSCSQTLNHNVMYWYQQKSSQAPKLLFHYYDKDFNNEADTPDNFQSRRPNTSFCFLDIRSPGLGDTAMYLCATSRDQKRGQVDTQYFGPGTRLTVL.

This chain uses TRBV5-4 with TRBJ1-3, with 7 bases aligning to TRBD1. The CDR3 is 15 amino acids. Germline V CDR1 and CDR2: SGHNT, YYREEE (reference sequence). The trim removed 4 bases at V and 0 bases at J, leaving 4 bases unmatched. The DNA for the CDR3 is TGTGCCAGCAGCCCAGGGGGAGGCTCTGGAAACACCATATATTTT. Amino acid sequence: CASSPGGGSGNTIYF.

The chain joins TRBV9 to TRBJ1-2; D uncertain. The V and J ends lost 4 bases and 4 bases respectively, with 17 bases between them. Germline V gene lookup returns CDR1 SGDLS and CDR2 YYNGEE. This CDR3 spans 15 amino acids. The CDR3 region is CASSSSGSLLYGYTF. CDR3 nucleotide sequence: TGTGCCAGCAGCTCCTCCGGGTCTCTACTCTATGGCTACACCTTC. Drawing the rest from reference TRBV9 and TRBJ1-2, the complete variable domain is DSGVTQTPKHLITATGQRVTLRCSPRSGDLSVYWYQQSLDQGLQFLIQYYNGEERAKGNILERFSAQQFPDLHSELNLSSLELGDSALYFCASSSSGSLLYGYTFGSGTRLTVV.

The DNA of the CDR3 is TGTGCCAGCAACCAACAGGGCAACACTGAAGCTTTCTTT. Protein product: CASNQQGNTEAFF. This chain joins TRBV2 and TRBJ1-1; perhaps TRBD1 as D (6 bases). The CDR3 length is 13 residues. Germline values: CDR1 SNHLY, CDR2 FYNNEI. V was pared by 7 bases and J by 2 bases, with 11 bases between.

The chain uses TRBV18 and TRBJ1-3; the match to TRBD1 covers 7 bases. J gave up 4 bases and V 4 bases, and 4 bases lay outside the gene matches. The germline gives CDR1 KGHSH, CDR2 LQKENI. This CDR3 comprises 14 residues. CDR3 coding DNA: TGTGCCAGCTCACTCTCAGGGGGAGGAAACACCATATATTTT. Its protein product is CASSLSGGGNTIYF.

V and J are TRBV14 and TRBJ1-1; 10 positions agree with TRBD1. After removal of 4 bases from V and 10 bases from J, the junction contained 15 bases not matched to a gene. CDR1 and CDR2 (germline): SGHDN, FVKESK. The CDR3 is 16 residues long. The CDR3 here is CASSPTGGLGYRGAFF. In DNA, the CDR3 is TGTGCCAGCAGCCCGACAGGGGGCCTGGGTTACCGGGGAGCTTTCTTT.

The genes are TRBV5-6 and TRBJ2-5; 8 nucleotides match TRBD2. With V trimmed by 4 bases and J by 2 bases, 10 bases remained unmatched. The CDR3 loop spans 16 amino acids. Germline loops: CDR1 SGHDT, CDR2 YYEEEE. The CDR3 loop is CASSPRSGSPQETQYF. Written as DNA, the CDR3 is TGTGCCAGCAGCCCCCGCAGCGGGAGCCCTCAAGAGACCCAGTACTTC.

A few counts support this clone. The V call is TRBV7-9, the J call TRBJ2-7, with 7 bases lining up with TRBD1. The V and J ends lost 3 bases and 3 bases, in that order; junction bases with no gene match: 14. CDR3 size: 17 residues. Germline CDR1 SEHNR, CDR2 FQNEAQ (reference sequence). CDR3 coding DNA: TGTGCCAGCAGCTTGGTCAGGGGGTCTGAGAGAGACTACGAGCAGTACTTC. It is translated as CASSLVRGSERDYEQYF.

The count of this clone is one. The chain couples TRBV19 to TRBJ2-7; 10 bases agree with TRBD1. The length of the CDR3 is 15 residues. Unmatched junction bases numbered 10, after V lost 8 bases and J lost 3 bases. In germline, CDR1 is LNHDA, CDR2 SQIVND (reference sequence). CDR3 sequence: CASALGDRGSYEQYF. The CDR3 coding sequence is TGTGCCAGTGCCCTAGGGGACAGGGGAAGCTACGAGCAGTACTTC.

The chain combines TRBV5-1 with TRBJ2-7, with 7 bases that match TRBD1. Trimming at V came to 4 bases and at J to 1 base, leaving 8 bases not matched to a gene. The CDR3 sequence is 15 residues long. From germline, CDR1 is SGHRS and CDR2 YFSETQ. The CDR3 coding sequence is TGCGCCAGCAGCCGGGTCGGGACAGTATCCTACGAGCAGTACTTC. It translates to CASSRVGTVSYEQYF.

The J gene is TRBJ2-1, the V gene TRBV11-2; the D gene is possibly TRBD1 (7 bases). This CDR3 has 16 residues. V lost 0 bases and J lost 6, with 15 bases in between. The germline V gene encodes CDR1 SGHAT and CDR2 FQNNGV. CDR3 region: CASSLEMAGGRNEQFF. The CDR3 nucleotides read TGTGCCAGCAGCTTAGAGATGGCAGGGGGGCGCAATGAGCAGTTCTTC.

The chain links TRBV6-6 to TRBJ2-7; TRBD1 agrees at 7 bases. V lost 2 bases, J lost 3 bases, and 7 bases stayed unmatched. The V gene's germline CDR1 is MNHNY and CDR2 SVGAGI (reference sequence). CDR3 length: 15 amino acids. The CDR3: CASSYKPGQIYEQYF. The CDR3 region has the DNA TGTGCCAGCAGTTACAAACCGGGACAGATCTACGAGCAGTACTTC.

This chain joins TRBV29-1 and TRBJ1-1, with D possibly matching TRBD1 (5 bases). Germline CDR1 is SQVTM and CDR2 is ANQGSEA. The length of the CDR3 is 14 residues. Trimming removed 3 bases at V and 4 bases at J, with 15 bases between. The CDR3 here is CSVDVVGGFTEAFF. The CDR3 region has the DNA TGCAGCGTTGATGTCGTTGGGGGGTTCACTGAAGCTTTCTTT. The full variable domain, its missing parts supplied by reference TRBV29-1 and TRBJ1-1, is SAVISQKPSRDICQRGTSLTIQCQVDSQVTMMFWYRQQPGQSLTLIATANQGSEATYESGFVIDKFPISRPNLTFSTLTVSNMSPEDSSIYLCSVDVVGGFTEAFFGQGTRLTVV.

As concerns this clone: Other nucleotide sequences in the sample specify the same CDR3. The chain combines TRBV6-5 with TRBJ1-2; perhaps TRBD1 as D (5 bases). This CDR3 has 12 amino acids. Germline V gene lookup returns CDR1 MNHEY and CDR2 SVGAGI. The V end lost 2 bases, the J end lost 8 bases, and 9 bases lay between the germline ends. CDR3 in amino acids: CASSYRGWGYTF. In DNA, the CDR3 is TGTGCCAGCAGTTACAGGGGATGGGGCTACACCTTC.

This rearrangement joins TRBV5-1 to TRBJ1-2; D possibly corresponds to TRBD1 (5 bases). The germline V gene encodes CDR1 SGHRS and CDR2 YFSETQ. V shed 9 bases and J shed 3 bases, with 9 bases lying between them. The CDR3 contains 11 residues. The CDR3 reads CANLGDYGYTF. CDR3 bases: TGCGCCAACTTAGGGGACTATGGCTACACCTTC.

The chain employs TRBV5-1 and TRBJ1-4; D not resolved. The CDR3 has 13 residues. V was shortened by 5 bases and J by 7 bases, with 12 bases between the two germline ends. Germline V gene sequence: CDR1 SGHRS, CDR2 YFSETQ. The CDR3 nucleotides are TGCGCCAGCAGTAGTGGTCTGGTTGAAAAACTGTTTTTT. This codes for CASSSGLVEKLFF.

This chain links TRBV27 with TRBJ1-3; 7 bases align to TRBD1. The germline gives CDR1 MNHEY, CDR2 SMNVEV (reference sequence). After removal of 6 bases from V and 0 bases from J, the junction contained 5 bases not matched to a gene. This CDR3 is 15 amino acids long. CDR3 coding DNA: TGTGCCAGCAGGCTACAGGGGAGCTCTGGAAACACCATATATTTT. As protein: CASRLQGSSGNTIYF.

This clone was counted a few times. The rearrangement joins TRBV2 to TRBJ1-5, with no clear D. V was cut by 2 bases and J by 6 bases, with 8 bases left in between. The germline V gene encodes CDR1 SNHLY and CDR2 FYNNEI. The CDR3 is 13 residues long. The DNA for the CDR3 is TGTGCCAGCAGTGAATCCGTCGGTCAGCCCCAGCATTTT. Amino acids: CASSESVGQPQHF. The whole variable domain, remainder taken from reference TRBV2 and TRBJ1-5, is EPEVTQTPSHQVTQMGQEVILRCVPISNHLYFYWYRQILGQKVEFLVSFYNNEISEKSEIFDDQFSVERPDGSNFTLKIRSTKLEDSAMYFCASSESVGQPQHFGDGTRLSIL.

This clone was seen a handful of times. The gene calls are TRBV2 and TRBJ1-5, with a tentative D call TRBD1 (5 bases). Trimming shortened V by 7 bases and J by 6 bases, and 10 bases separated the two germline ends. Germline values: CDR1 SNHLY, CDR2 FYNNEI. This CDR3 comprises 12 residues. The chain's CDR3 is CASKGEGQPQHF. The DNA for the CDR3 is TGTGCCAGCAAAGGGGAAGGTCAGCCCCAGCATTTT. Full variable domain (rest looked up from reference TRBV2 and TRBJ1-5): EPEVTQTPSHQVTQMGQEVILRCVPISNHLYFYWYRQILGQKVEFLVSFYNNEISEKSEIFDDQFSVERPDGSNFTLKIRSTKLEDSAMYFCASKGEGQPQHFGDGTRLSIL.

In DNA, the CDR3 is TGTGCCTGGAGTGTGCCCACCGGGCGGGGGAACACTGAAGCTTTCTTT. Protein sequence: CAWSVPTGRGNTEAFF. The rearrangement uses TRBV30 and TRBJ1-1; no clear D. The germline gives CDR1 GTSNPN, CDR2 SVGIG (reference sequence). CDR3 length: 16 amino acids. Trimming took off 0 bases at V and 1 base at J, with 15 bases between the two ends.

This sequence joins TRBV5-6 and TRBJ1-5; 9 bases fit TRBD1. V gave up 4 bases and J gave up 7 bases; unmatched junction bases: 3. CDR1 and CDR2 from the germline V gene are SGHDT and YYEEEE. This CDR3 has 13 residues. CDR3 nucleotide sequence: TGTGCCAGCAGCCAAGACAGGGGGCAGCCCCAGCATTTT. It encodes CASSQDRGQPQHF.

The chain recombines TRBV7-6 with TRBJ2-1; TRBD2 matches 15 bases. The CDR3 runs to 18 residues. Germline trimming cut 4 bases from V and 6 bases from J; bases unmatched to any gene: 10. Germline V gives CDR1 SGHVS, CDR2 FNYEAQ. The CDR3 sequence is CASSSSLGLAGGGNEQFF. CDR3 DNA sequence: TGTGCCAGCAGCTCATCCTTGGGACTAGCGGGAGGAGGCAATGAGCAGTTCTTC.

A remark on this clone: A much bigger clone sits one base away, suggesting this may be a read error. Distinct nucleotide sequences in the sample also encode this CDR3. The rearrangement uses TRBV20-1 and TRBJ2-7, with D possibly TRBD2 on 5 matching bases. The CDR3 consists of 11 residues. Germline V gene sequence: CDR1 DFQATT, CDR2 SNEGSKA (reference sequence). Here the CDR3 reads CSARDSREQYF. Here the CDR3 DNA reads TGCAGTGCTAGAGATTCTAGGGAGCAGTATTTC.

This clone was counted between two and nine times. The chain recombines TRBV9 with TRBJ1-5, with D possibly being TRBD1 (6 bases). Germline V lookup: CDR1 SGDLS, CDR2 YYNGEE. CDR3 length: 15 residues. The V gene lost 3 bases and the J gene lost 7 bases, with 17 bases spanning the gap. This CDR3 reads CASSASTGIGQPQHF. The DNA for the CDR3 is TGTGCCAGCAGCGCATCGACAGGTATAGGCCAGCCCCAGCATTTT.

This clone was observed a single time. The chain recombines TRBV7-9 with TRBJ2-3; 8 nucleotides align to TRBD2. Germline CDR1 is SEHNR and CDR2 is FQNEAQ (reference sequence). The CDR3 runs to 16 residues. Trimming cost V 5 bases and J 8 bases; bases outside gene matches: 15. CDR3 sequence reads: CASSPLGGALYRTQYF. CDR3 DNA: TGTGCCAGCAGCCCCCTCGGGGGGGCGCTATATCGTACGCAGTATTTT.

This clone was detected once. The chain employs TRBV5-4 and TRBJ2-7, with 7 bases that match TRBD1. Germline-derived CDR1 and CDR2 are SGHNT and YYREEE (reference sequence). Trimming at V came to 0 bases and at J to 3 bases, leaving 3 bases not matched to a gene. The CDR3 sequence is 14 residues long. CDR3 sequence: CASSLGQGLYEQYF. CDR3 coding DNA: TGTGCCAGCAGCTTGGGACAGGGCCTCTACGAGCAGTACTTC.

The CDR3: CAWRRLGSGSYNEQFF. The DNA of the CDR3 is TGTGCCTGGCGACGCCTTGGTAGCGGCTCCTACAATGAGCAGTTCTTC. The rearrangement links TRBV30 to TRBJ2-1; a weak D match, TRBD2 (6 bases). This CDR3 is 16 amino acids long. V dropped 5 bases and J dropped 0 bases, with 17 bases sitting between them. Germline-derived CDR1 and CDR2 are GTSNPN and SVGIG (reference sequence).